These 21 T cell receptor beta chains came from one sample sequenced in a study of blood T cell repertoires in COVID-19. Using immunoSEQ multiplex PCR, the repertoire was profiled, and TCRdb retains in-frame clones only, with some absent. The repertoire holds roughly 250,000 clones, with roughly three quarters as singletons. Source material: peripheral blood. These receptors were taken from a woman in her thirties or forties with active or convalescent COVID-19.

The CDR3 here is CASSQIQANTEAFF. CDR3 coding DNA: TGTGCCAGCAGCCAAATACAGGCGAACACTGAAGCTTTCTTT. The J gene is TRBJ1-1, the V gene TRBV3-1 (or the pseudogene TRBV3-2), with D possibly being TRBD1 (5 bases). This CDR3 region has 14 residues. CDR1 and CDR2 from the germline V gene are LGHDT and YNNKEL (reference sequence). With 2 bases removed from V and 1 base from J, the gap between germline ends came to 8 bases.

The chain carries TRBV2 and TRBJ1-1; 7 nucleotides match TRBD1. This CDR3 region has 16 residues. The J segment lost 1 base and the V segment lost 8 bases, leaving 13 bases of the junction unmatched. The germline V gene has CDR1 SNHLY and CDR2 FYNNEI. For the CDR3, the DNA is TGTGCCAGCCGAAGGGAAGGGGGCAGGTGGAACACTGAAGCTTTCTTT. Amino acids: CASRREGGRWNTEAFF.

V and J are TRBV4-1 and TRBJ1-2, with 9 nucleotides matching TRBD1. The CDR3 runs to 16 residues. The ends lost 1 base at V and 3 bases at J; junction bases unmatched: 6. CDR1 MGHRA and CDR2 YSYEKL come from the germline V gene. The CDR3 sequence: CASSQAGTGLHYGYTF. The CDR3 nucleotides are TGCGCCAGCAGCCAAGCCGGGACAGGGCTCCACTATGGCTACACCTTC.

The V call is TRBV30, the J call TRBJ1-2; D is undetermined. The germline gives CDR1 GTSNPN, CDR2 SVGIG (reference sequence). Trimming cost V 0 bases and J 8 bases, with 13 bases left between them. The CDR3 length is 13 residues. The CDR3 coding sequence is TGTGCCTGGAGTGTACGAGGGCCCAGCGGCTACACCTTC. Its translation is CAWSVRGPSGYTF.

The chain couples TRBV9 to TRBJ1-6; 9 bases align to TRBD1. J gave up 7 bases and V 3 bases, and 5 bases lay outside the gene matches. Per the germline V gene, CDR1 is SGDLS and CDR2 is YYNGEE. The CDR3 consists of 15 residues. The CDR3 coding sequence is TGTGCCAGCAGCGAATTACAGGGGGCAAATTCACCCCTCCACTTT. Its protein is CASSELQGANSPLHF.

This clone was picked up a small number of times. The chain joins TRBV10-3 to TRBJ1-1, with D perhaps matching TRBD1 (6 bases). The CDR3 runs to 14 residues. Germline CDR1 reads ENHRY; CDR2 reads SYGVKD. Trimming removed 2 bases from V and 6 bases from J, with 13 bases in between. CDR3 loop: CAISEGGQSAEAFF. In DNA form, the CDR3 reads TGTGCCATCAGTGAGGGGGGACAAAGCGCTGAAGCTTTCTTT.

The chain has TRBV30 and TRBJ2-5; 11 positions match TRBD2. This CDR3 contains 16 residues. V lost 2 bases to trimming and J lost 7 bases; unmatched junction nucleotides: 12. Germline values: CDR1 GTSNPN, CDR2 SVGIG (reference sequence). The CDR3 loop reads CAWSPRLAGGIGTQYF. Written as DNA, the CDR3 is TGTGCCTGGAGTCCGAGGCTAGCGGGGGGAATCGGGACCCAGTACTTC.

CDR3 nucleotide sequence: TGCGCCAGCAGCATGGCCCGGGGGGCCGGCACCGGGGAGCTGTTTTTT. It codes for CASSMARGAGTGELFF. This chain connects TRBV5-1 to TRBJ2-2; D possibly corresponds to TRBD2 (7 bases). The ends were cut back, 4 bases at V and 4 bases at J, with 17 bases in the middle. Germline loops: CDR1 SGHRS, CDR2 YFSETQ. The CDR3 spans 16 residues.

This clone came up once. This rearrangement joins TRBV5-1 to TRBJ2-5; D is undetermined. CDR3 size: 15 residues. V lost 0 bases and J lost 3, with 12 bases in between. The V gene's germline CDR1 is SGHRS and CDR2 YFSETQ. The CDR3 DNA follows: TGCGCCAGCAGCTTGGTCGGAGCTAAAAAAGAGACCCAGTACTTC. Translation: CASSLVGAKKETQYF.

The rearrangement joins TRBV11-1 to TRBJ1-1, with D perhaps TRBD1 (5 bases). Trimming stripped 4 bases from V and 7 bases from J, with 10 bases between. Germline V gene sequence: CDR1 SGHAT, CDR2 FQDESV (reference sequence). There are 12 residues in the CDR3. The DNA for the CDR3 is TGTGCCAGCAGCTCCCTCGGGGGTGAAGCTTTCTTT. Its protein is CASSSLGGEAFF.

V usage is TRBV11-1 and J usage is TRBJ2-7; D is uncertain. Looked up from germline, CDR1 is SGHAT and CDR2 is FQDESV (reference sequence). This CDR3 is 14 amino acids long. V lost 5 bases, J lost 2 bases, and 13 bases lay in between. The CDR3 nucleotides are TGTGCCAGCAGCCCCAACCCCGGTACCTACGAGCAGTACGTC. As protein: CASSPNPGTYEQYV.

Only one count was recorded for this clone. V is TRBV6-4 and J is TRBJ1-2, with D unclear. The V and J ends lost 6 bases and 3 bases respectively, with 17 bases between them. Per the germline V gene, CDR1 is MRHNA and CDR2 is SNTAGT. This CDR3 has 15 amino acids. As DNA, the CDR3 is TGTGCCAGCAGAAGAGCCCCGGAAGGAGACTATGGCTACACCTTC. Translated, it gives CASRRAPEGDYGYTF.

The chain links TRBV28 to TRBJ1-2; 8 bases agree with TRBD1. V gave up 6 bases and J gave up 4 bases; unmatched junction bases: 7. The length of the CDR3 is 14 residues. Germline-derived CDR1 and CDR2 are MDHEN and SYDVKM. The CDR3 DNA reads as TGTGCCAGCAGATCCGGACAGGGCTTCTATGGCTACACCTTC. Encoded protein: CASRSGQGFYGYTF.

The chain links TRBV24-1 to TRBJ1-1; 10 bases align to TRBD1. V trimming: 3 bases; J trimming: 4 bases; junction bases outside the gene matches: 13. The V gene's germline CDR1 is KGHDR and CDR2 SFDVKD. The CDR3 is made up of 18 amino acids. For the CDR3, the DNA is TGTGCCACCAGTGATGAACCCGGGACAGGGGTTGCCCCCACTGAAGCTTTCTTT. It specifies CATSDEPGTGVAPTEAFF.

The chain links TRBV18 to TRBJ1-4; TRBD1 matches 7 bases. This CDR3 is built from 15 residues. Trimming removed 3 bases from V and 4 bases from J; junction bases left unmatched: 5. CDR1 is KGHSH, CDR2 LQKENI, per germline. DNA of the CDR3: TGTGCCAGCTCACCTCACAGGGGAAGTAATGAAAAACTGTTTTTT. As protein: CASSPHRGSNEKLFF.

V and J are TRBV6-5 and TRBJ1-6; D not resolved. The V end was cut by 0 bases, the J end by 7 bases, with 10 bases between. CDR3 length: 15 amino acids. Per germline, CDR1 MNHEY and CDR2 SVGAGI. The CDR3 reads CASSYSNGYNSPLHF. The CDR3 DNA follows: TGTGCCAGCAGTTACTCGAACGGGTACAATTCACCCCTCCACTTT.

The chain employs TRBV5-1 and TRBJ2-1; the D is unclear. Trimming stripped 2 bases from V and 0 bases from J, with 12 bases between. The CDR3 covers 16 residues. Germline CDR1 is SGHRS and CDR2 is YFSETQ. The CDR3 is CASSFSPVSSYNEQFF. In DNA, the CDR3 is TGCGCCAGCAGCTTTTCTCCGGTTAGCTCCTACAATGAGCAGTTCTTC.

The chain uses TRBV9 and TRBJ1-2; 11 nucleotides align to TRBD1. The J segment lost 4 bases and the V segment lost 4 bases, leaving 6 bases of the junction unmatched. Germline V gene data show CDR1 as SGDLS and CDR2 as YYNGEE. This CDR3 spans 15 amino acids. Written as DNA, the CDR3 is TGTGCCAGCAGCTCGAGGGGGACAGGGGGCTATGGCTACACCTTC. Residues: CASSSRGTGGYGYTF.

This rearrangement joins TRBV30 to TRBJ1-2; tentative D call: TRBD1 (6 bases). The CDR3 totals 15 residues. The ends were cut back, 4 bases at V and 3 bases at J, with 18 bases in the middle. CDR1 GTSNPN and CDR2 SVGIG come from the germline V gene (reference sequence). CDR3 in amino acids: CAWKAFRGNDYGYTF. The CDR3 DNA is TGTGCCTGGAAGGCTTTCAGGGGAAATGACTATGGCTACACCTTC.

CDR3 bases: TGTGCCAGCAGCATTTCCTCGAGCTCCTACGAGCAGTACGTC. Protein product: CASSISSSSYEQYV. The chain joins TRBV11-2 to TRBJ2-7; D not certain. Trimming shortened V by 5 bases and J by 0 bases, and 11 bases separated the two germline ends. Germline V gives CDR1 SGHAT, CDR2 FQNNGV. The CDR3 has 14 residues.

The rearrangement uses TRBV27 and TRBJ1-3; the D gene is possibly TRBD1 (6 bases). The CDR3 has 13 residues. Per the germline V gene, CDR1 is MNHEY and CDR2 is SMNVEV (reference sequence). The V gene lost 6 bases and the J gene lost 5 bases, with 11 bases spanning the gap. The DNA for the CDR3 is TGTGCCAGCAGCCCCGGACAGCGAAACACCATATATTTT. It codes for CASSPGQRNTIYF.